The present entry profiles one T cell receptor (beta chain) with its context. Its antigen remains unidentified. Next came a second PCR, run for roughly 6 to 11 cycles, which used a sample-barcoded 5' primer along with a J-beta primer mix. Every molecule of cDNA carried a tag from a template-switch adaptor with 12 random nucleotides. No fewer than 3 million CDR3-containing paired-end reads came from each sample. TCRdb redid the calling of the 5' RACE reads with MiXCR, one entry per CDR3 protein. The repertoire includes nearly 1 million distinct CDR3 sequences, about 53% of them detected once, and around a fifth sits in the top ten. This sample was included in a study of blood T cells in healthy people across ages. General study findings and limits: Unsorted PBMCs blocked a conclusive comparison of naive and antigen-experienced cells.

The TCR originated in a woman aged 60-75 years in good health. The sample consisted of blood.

The CDR3, as DNA: TGTGCCAGTAGACATAGCGGGACCACAGATACGCAGTATTTT. Amino acids: CASRHSGTTDTQYF. The rearrangement joins TRBV19 to TRBJ2-3, with 8 positions matching TRBD2. CDR1 and CDR2 from the germline V gene are LNHDA and SQIVND (reference sequence). The CDR3 consists of 14 residues. Losses at the gene ends were 6 bases for V and 2 bases for J; bases not matched to a gene: 4. Supplemented by reference TRBV19 and TRBJ2-3, the full variable domain reads DGGITQSPKYLFRKEGQNVTLSCEQNLNHDAMYWYRQDPGQGLRLIYYSQIVNDFQKGDIAEGYSVSREKKESFPLTVTSAQKNPTAFYLCASRHSGTTDTQYFGPGTRLTVL.